This is a list of T cell receptor beta chains from one sample in a study of T cells in Graves' hyperthyroidism and ophthalmopathy. TCRdb independently ran MiXCR on the multiplex PCR reads; one entry per CDR3 protein. The data contain roughly 360,000 distinct CDR3 sequences, about 14% of them singletons. The sample was blood. The receptors were sampled from a man aged 30 to 45 with Graves' hyperthyroidism that later progressed to Graves' ophthalmopathy. Both conserved end residues are part of each CDR3. Each record gives: V gene, J gene, CDR3 protein.

v_gene: TRBV7-9
j_gene: TRBJ1-4
CDR3aa: CASSDAGAGEKLFF

v_gene: TRBV3-1
j_gene: TRBJ2-7
CDR3aa: CASSQGFEQYF

v_gene: TRBV2
j_gene: TRBJ2-3
CDR3aa: CASSDQADTQYF

v_gene: TRBV28
j_gene: TRBJ2-7
CDR3aa: CASRRTQGYEQYF

v_gene: TRBV7-9
j_gene: TRBJ1-1
CDR3aa: CASTIGGTEAFF

v_gene: TRBV3-1
j_gene: TRBJ2-3
CDR3aa: CASSNRLAWSTDTQYF

v_gene: TRBV28
j_gene: TRBJ1-1
CDR3aa: CASSLSYGEAFF

v_gene: TRBV7-6
j_gene: TRBJ2-5
CDR3aa: CASRPRLAVQETQYF

v_gene: TRBV28
j_gene: TRBJ1-6
CDR3aa: CASSFRAAGNSPLHF

v_gene: TRBV20-1
j_gene: TRBJ1-1
CDR3aa: CSASWQGVTFF

v_gene: TRBV3-1
j_gene: TRBJ2-2
CDR3aa: CASSQGGNGELFF

v_gene: TRBV11-1
j_gene: TRBJ1-4
CDR3aa: CASSPTTGTYHEKLFF

v_gene: TRBV5-1
j_gene: TRBJ2-7
CDR3aa: CASSLRGDTFYEQYF

v_gene: TRBV28
j_gene: TRBJ1-5
CDR3aa: CASRPGGQLNQPQHF

v_gene: TRBV30
j_gene: TRBJ2-1
CDR3aa: CAWSVAGASSYNEQFF

v_gene: TRBV7-2
j_gene: TRBJ2-7
CDR3aa: CASSWRTVSYEQYF

v_gene: TRBV19
j_gene: TRBJ1-4
CDR3aa: CASTGPTNEKLFF

v_gene: TRBV5-1
j_gene: TRBJ2-7
CDR3aa: CASRSPGYHEQYF

v_gene: TRBV2
j_gene: TRBJ2-1
CDR3aa: CASSPWGGSYNEQFF

v_gene: TRBV7-2
j_gene: TRBJ2-1
CDR3aa: CASSLGLGGAGEQFF

v_gene: TRBV5-1
j_gene: TRBJ1-1
CDR3aa: CASSFYICSARALTGTEAFF

v_gene: TRBV12-5
j_gene: TRBJ1-1
CDR3aa: CASGLTGTEAFF

v_gene: TRBV28
j_gene: TRBJ2-3
CDR3aa: CASSPNPAVDTQYF